One sample yielded the 3 T cell receptor beta chains listed below, sequenced in a study of T cell responses to AZD1222 COVID-19 vaccine. TCRdb keeps only in-frame clones here, not all; method: immunoSEQ multiplex PCR. The table shows tens of thousands of clones, with roughly 88% occurring only once. The material sequenced was peripheral blood, taken on day 0 of AZD1222 vaccination. The receptors here all came from an adult in good health.

J is TRBJ2-3 and V is TRBV9, with D uncertain. The CDR3 consists of 14 residues. The V end was cut by 3 bases, the J end by 5 bases, with 13 bases between. Germline V gene sequence: CDR1 SGDLS, CDR2 YYNGEE. The CDR3 reads CASSALPSQDTQYF. The DNA of the CDR3 is TGTGCCAGCAGCGCCCTACCCAGCCAAGATACGCAGTATTTT.

This clone was picked up a small number of times. V gene TRBV24-1 combines with J gene TRBJ1-5, with 11 bases fitting TRBD1. The germline gives CDR1 KGHDR, CDR2 SFDVKD. There are 18 residues in the CDR3. V gave up 5 bases and J gave up 5 bases; unmatched junction bases: 13. The DNA for the CDR3 is TGTGCCACCAGTGTCTTGGACAGGGGGCAAACATACGATCAGCCCCAGCATTTT. Protein: CATSVLDRGQTYDQPQHF.

The V call is TRBV5-1, the J call TRBJ2-1; 12 bases match TRBD2. Trimming took 0 bases from V and 6 from J; bases not matched to a gene: 7. The CDR3 loop spans 17 amino acids. Germline V CDR1 and CDR2: SGHRS, YFSETQ. The CDR3 DNA is TGCGCCAGCAGCTTGGAAGCTAGCGGGAGGGAGATCAATGAGCAGTTCTTC. The encoded protein is CASSLEASGREINEQFF. The full variable domain, its missing parts supplied by reference TRBV5-1 and TRBJ2-1, is KAGVTQTPRYLIKTRGQQVTLSCSPISGHRSVSWYQQTPGQGLQFLFEYFSETQRNKGNFPGRFSGRQFSNSRSEMNVSTLELGDSALYLCASSLEASGREINEQFFGPGTRLTVL.